This T cell receptor beta chain was observed in a study of cytomegalovirus exposure and HLA in healthy donors. About the research overall: The roughly 110 validation repertoires used the same platform as the 650 to 850 first-cohort repertoires (as reported by a later analysis).

Separation from the roughly 600-subject first cohort characterized the roughly 120-subject validation cohort, to which the donors belonged. V lost 1 base and J lost 0, with 14 bases in between. Germline-derived CDR1 and CDR2 are SGHVS and FNYEAQ. This CDR3 comprises 17 residues. General study findings and limits: Cytomegalovirus status was reportedly diagnosed by the classifier with high specificity and sensitivity. In a later analysis, first-cohort TCR clusters were found to tend to co-occur in the 130 or so validation repertoires.

As concerns this clone: Its target is unknown.

Data came from immunoSEQ multiplex PCR; TCRdb stores just in-frame clones and leaves some out. Of 110,000 to 150,000 clones in the sample, approximately 87% were seen once. The receptor was derived from a man between 18 and 35 years old in good health and CMV-seronegative. The chain is built from TRBV7-6 and TRBJ2-3, with D perhaps matching TRBD2 (7 bases). The specimen sequenced was PBMCs. CDR3 residues: CASSLGEGGGSTDTQYF. As DNA, the CDR3 is TGTGCCAGCAGCTTAGGGGAAGGGGGAGGGAGCACAGATACGCAGTATTTT.